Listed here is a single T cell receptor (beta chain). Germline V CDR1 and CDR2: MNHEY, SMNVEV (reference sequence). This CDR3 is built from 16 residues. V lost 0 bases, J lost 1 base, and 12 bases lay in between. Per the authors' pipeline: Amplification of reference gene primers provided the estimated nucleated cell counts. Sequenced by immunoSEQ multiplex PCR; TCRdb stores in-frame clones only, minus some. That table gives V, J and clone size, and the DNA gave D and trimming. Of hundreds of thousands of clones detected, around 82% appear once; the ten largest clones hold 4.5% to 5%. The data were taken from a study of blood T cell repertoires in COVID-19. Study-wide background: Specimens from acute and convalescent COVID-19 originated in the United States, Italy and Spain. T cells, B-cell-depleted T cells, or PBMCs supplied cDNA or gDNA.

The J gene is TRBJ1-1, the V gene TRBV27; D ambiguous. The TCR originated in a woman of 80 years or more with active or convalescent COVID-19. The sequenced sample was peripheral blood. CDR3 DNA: TGTGCCAGCAGTTTATCGTTGGGCCAAAAGAACACTGAAGCTTTCTTT. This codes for CASSLSLGQKNTEAFF.